Below, 20 T cell receptor beta chains from the same sample are listed, as sequenced in a study of response to subunit inactivated influenza vaccine. TCRdb used MiXCR to reprocess the RT-PCR reads, holding one entry per CDR3 protein. This repertoire shows about 700,000 distinct CDR3 sequences, approximately 15% found once; its top ten account for around 7.3%. The source was PBMCs from blood, collected around 14 days before vaccination. These receptors all stem from a middle-aged man who received an inactivated influenza vaccine.

In this sample, this clonotype turned up a few times. The chain recombines TRBV5-6 with TRBJ2-1, with 8 bases fitting TRBD2. Germline V gives CDR1 SGHDT, CDR2 YYEEEE. J lost 0 bases, V lost 4 bases, and 9 bases had no gene match. This CDR3 has 17 amino acids. CDR3 loop: CASSGGLVSFSYNEQFF. The CDR3 region has the DNA TGTGCCAGCAGCGGGGGACTAGTAAGTTTCTCCTACAATGAGCAGTTCTTC.

This clonotype was recorded a few times. The J gene is TRBJ2-1, the V gene TRBV10-3; 11 bases fit TRBD2. The germline V gene has CDR1 ENHRY and CDR2 SYGVKD. Trimming cost V 4 bases and J 0 bases; bases outside gene matches: 8. This CDR3 contains 18 residues. The CDR3 DNA reads TGTGCCATCAGTGCTCCTACTAGCGGGAGAGGCTCCTACAATGAGCAGTTCTTC. As protein: CAISAPTSGRGSYNEQFF.

This clonotype was counted many times. V gene TRBV7-9 combines with J gene TRBJ1-4, with a tentative D call TRBD1 (5 bases). This CDR3 has 14 residues. Germline V gene sequence: CDR1 SEHNR, CDR2 FQNEAQ (reference sequence). V was clipped by 5 bases and J by 7 bases, with 14 bases between them. Here the CDR3 DNA reads TGTGCCAGCAGCGGGACCGCCCGAGGTGAAAAACTGTTTTTT. It yields the protein CASSGTARGEKLFF.

This clonotype appeared a few times. This chain connects TRBV6-5 to TRBJ2-1, with 11 bases that match TRBD2. Unmatched junction bases numbered 10, after V lost 4 bases and J lost 8 bases. Germline assignment: CDR1 MNHEY and CDR2 SVGAGI. The CDR3 contains 16 residues. The CDR3 here is CASSFLRLAGNHEQFF. The CDR3 DNA sequence: TGTGCCAGCAGTTTTCTGAGACTAGCGGGGAATCATGAGCAGTTCTTC.

This clonotype has just a few counts. V gene TRBV7-7 combines with J gene TRBJ2-7; D call uncertain. Germline V lookup: CDR1 SSHAT, CDR2 FNYEAQ (reference sequence). The CDR3 extends over 14 amino acids. Trimming took 5 bases from V and 5 from J, leaving 16 bases between them. CDR3 protein: CASSPTPDPNEQYF. The DNA of the CDR3 is TGTGCCAGCAGCCCCACGCCCGATCCGAACGAGCAGTACTTC.

The chain recombines TRBV27 with TRBJ2-6; D is possibly TRBD2 (6 bases). CDR3 size: 18 residues. From germline, CDR1 is MNHEY and CDR2 SMNVEV (reference sequence). V lost 5 bases, J lost 1 base, and 18 bases lay in between. CDR3 sequence (DNA): TGTGCCAGCAGTACCTGGGGAGGAGTCCGATCTGGGGCCAACGTCCTGACTTTC. This translates into CASSTWGGVRSGANVLTF.

The chain couples TRBV2 to TRBJ2-3; D not certain. The ends were cut back, 9 bases at V and 6 bases at J, with 16 bases in the middle. Germline V gene sequence: CDR1 SNHLY, CDR2 FYNNEI. The length of the CDR3 is 13 residues. In DNA form, the CDR3 reads TGTGCCAGTTGCGGTGCCACCTGGGATACGCAGTATTTT. Translating it yields CASCGATWDTQYF.

The rearrangement uses TRBV12-3 or TRBV12-4 and TRBJ2-4; a weak D match, TRBD1 (6 bases). V was pared by 5 bases and J by 5 bases, with 16 bases between. The CDR3 sequence is 15 residues long. The CDR3 here is CASSPRLSGENIQYF. The CDR3 DNA reads TGTGCCAGCAGTCCGAGACTGTCAGGGGAAAACATTCAGTACTTC.

This clonotype was picked up a small number of times. The chain is built from TRBV28 and TRBJ2-7; D not certain. The CDR3 length is 15 residues. Germline loops: CDR1 MDHEN, CDR2 SYDVKM. Trimming cost V 4 bases and J 7 bases, with 20 bases left between them. The CDR3, as DNA: TGTGCCAGCAGTTCCGGGTCCCTCCCAGCGCGGGAGCAGTACTTC. Translated, it gives CASSSGSLPAREQYF.

Only a few counts were recorded for this clonotype. This sequence joins TRBV20-1 and TRBJ1-1; the D is unclear. The V gene's germline CDR1 is DFQATT and CDR2 SNEGSKA (reference sequence). The CDR3 spans 12 residues. The V end lost 6 bases, the J end lost 1 base, and 9 bases lay between the germline ends. CDR3 nucleotides: TGCAGTGCCCCAAGATCGAACACTGAAGCTTTCTTT. This gives the protein CSAPRSNTEAFF.

The chain employs TRBV9 and TRBJ1-1, with D uncertain. Germline V CDR1 and CDR2: SGDLS, YYNGEE. Deletions cut 0 bases from V and 1 base from J, with 7 bases between. This CDR3 comprises 14 residues. CDR3 sequence: CASSVEARNTEAFF. CDR3 sequence (DNA): TGTGCCAGCAGCGTAGAAGCGAGGAACACTGAAGCTTTCTTT.

This clonotype was seen more than once but under ten times. The chain joins TRBV29-1 to TRBJ2-4, with 9 bases identical to TRBD1. Germline values: CDR1 SQVTM, CDR2 ANQGSEA. The CDR3 has 15 amino acids. After removal of 6 bases from V and 3 bases from J, the junction contained 9 bases not matched to a gene. In DNA form, the CDR3 reads TGCAGCGTGTCGGACAGGGGAGGTGGCAAAAACATTCAGTACTTC. Protein: CSVSDRGGGKNIQYF.

The chain carries TRBV24-1 and TRBJ2-3; the D call may be TRBD1 or TRBD2 (5 bases each). V dropped 4 bases and J dropped 6 bases, with 13 bases sitting between them. This CDR3 has 14 amino acids. CDR1 KGHDR and CDR2 SFDVKD come from the germline V gene. The CDR3 sequence: CATSDRDGADTQYF. CDR3 nucleotide sequence: TGTGCCACCAGTGACCGGGACGGTGCGGATACGCAGTATTTT.

The CDR3 loop is CASSPPGASNIQYF. CDR3 in DNA: TGTGCCAGCTCACCACCCGGTGCTAGTAACATTCAGTACTTC. The chain employs TRBV18 and TRBJ2-4; the D is unclear. The germline V and J ends were trimmed by 0 bases and 7 bases, with 10 bases remaining between them. Germline CDR1 KGHSH, CDR2 LQKENI. CDR3 length: 14 amino acids.

This clonotype was seen a handful of times. The rearrangement joins TRBV24-1 to TRBJ2-1, with D perhaps TRBD1 (6 bases). Germline CDR1 reads KGHDR; CDR2 reads SFDVKD. The V gene lost 4 bases and the J gene lost 0 bases, with 6 bases spanning the gap. The CDR3 covers 14 residues. The chain's CDR3 is CATSDRGSYNEQFF. Here the CDR3 DNA reads TGTGCCACCAGTGACAGGGGCTCCTACAATGAGCAGTTCTTC.

The chain carries TRBV6-2 or TRBV6-3 and TRBJ2-5; D may correspond to TRBD1 or TRBD2 (5 bases each). The length of the CDR3 is 15 residues. The V end was cut by 8 bases, the J end by 5 bases, with 21 bases between. Per the germline V gene, CDR1 is MNHEY and CDR2 is SVGEGT. The CDR3 DNA is TGTGCCAGCTGCAGGTCGGCGGGCCGGGGCGAGACCCAGTACTTC. Translated: CASCRSAGRGETQYF.

Here the CDR3 reads CSVADYSPYNEQFF. CDR3 DNA sequence: TGCAGCGTGGCCGACTATTCTCCCTACAATGAGCAGTTCTTC. This chain links TRBV29-1 with TRBJ2-1, with TRBD2 as a possible D gene (5 bases). CDR3 size: 14 residues. Germline lookup yields CDR1 SQVTM and CDR2 ANQGSEA. Trimming shortened V by 6 bases and J by 2 bases, and 14 bases separated the two germline ends.

V gene TRBV6-6 combines with J gene TRBJ2-5, with unresolved D. The CDR3 totals 11 residues. CDR1 and CDR2 from the germline V gene are MNHNY and SVGAGI (reference sequence). The V and J ends lost 5 bases and 7 bases respectively, with 8 bases between them. CDR3 residues: CASSPTVTQYF. The DNA of the CDR3 is TGTGCCAGCAGTCCCACTGTGACCCAGTACTTC.

The chain employs TRBV20-1 and TRBJ2-2; the match to TRBD2 covers 8 bases. CDR1 is DFQATT, CDR2 SNEGSKA, per germline (reference sequence). The CDR3 spans 16 residues. The trim removed 6 bases at V and 0 bases at J, leaving 9 bases unmatched. CDR3 sequence (DNA): TGCAGTGCCCGCCGGGTAGCGGGGACGAACACCGGGGAGCTGTTTTTT. Its translation: CSARRVAGTNTGELFF.

The genes are TRBV6-1 and TRBJ1-2; 10 bases match TRBD1. CDR3 length: 15 amino acids. Germline assignment: CDR1 MNHNS and CDR2 SASEGT. J gave up 2 bases and V 6 bases, and 6 bases lay outside the gene matches. The CDR3 sequence is CASSTGGQGNYGYTF. CDR3 coding DNA: TGTGCCAGCAGCACCGGGGGACAGGGGAACTATGGCTACACCTTC.